Below are 32 T cell receptor beta chains sequenced from a single sample in a study of blood T cells in healthy people across ages. Combining a sample-barcoded 5' primer with a J-beta primer mix, a second PCR ran for about 6 to 12 cycles. MiXCR, applied by TCRdb to the 5' RACE reads, yields one record per CDR3 protein. The sample has some 560,000 distinct CDR3 sequences, approximately 26% seen once. The data also belong to a second study, concerning T cells of mothers and their children.

Source material: blood. The origin of the receptors is a boy between 2 and 10 years old in good health.

This clonotype was counted between two and nine times. J is TRBJ2-7 and V is TRBV27, with D unclear. CDR3 length: 13 amino acids. Trimming took 2 bases from V and 8 from J, leaving 13 bases between them. Germline CDR1 MNHEY, CDR2 SMNVEV (reference sequence). The CDR3 region is CASSLPGGHQQYF. The CDR3 region has the DNA TGTGCCAGCAGTTTACCGGGCGGCCACCAGCAGTACTTC.

The table lists this clonotype with a few counts. This rearrangement joins TRBV4-1 to TRBJ1-1, with a tentative D call TRBD1 (5 bases). Trimming took 4 bases from V and 4 from J, leaving 16 bases between them. The CDR3 loop spans 15 amino acids. Per the germline V gene, CDR1 is MGHRA and CDR2 is YSYEKL. The CDR3 DNA reads as TGCGCCAGCAGCCCCAGGCTGGGGGACGGCACTGAAGCTTTCTTT. Encoded protein: CASSPRLGDGTEAFF.

The table lists this clonotype with a few counts. The genes are TRBV29-1 and TRBJ2-5; no firm D call. The DNA end is more similar to TRBJ2-1, so the J call may be wrong. CDR3 length: 10 residues. Germline V lookup: CDR1 SQVTM, CDR2 ANQGSEA. The CDR3 nucleotides are TGCAGCGTTCACGGGCTATCGCAGTTCTTC. It yields the protein CSVHGLSQFF.

The rearrangement joins TRBV20-1 to TRBJ2-1; the match to TRBD1 covers 10 bases. The end of the DNA is better explained by TRBJ2-5, so the J call may be wrong. Looked up from germline, CDR1 is DFQATT and CDR2 is SNEGSKA (reference sequence). The CDR3 runs to 13 residues. The DNA of the CDR3 is TGCAGTGCTAGGGACAGGGGGGATTGGACCCAGTACTTC. Its protein product is CSARDRGDWTQYF.

The chain joins TRBV7-9 to TRBJ2-7; 8 nucleotides match TRBD1. This CDR3 has 18 amino acids. V shed 2 bases, J shed 0 bases, and the junction held 12 bases outside the gene matches. Germline V gene sequence: CDR1 SEHNR, CDR2 FQNEAQ (reference sequence). CDR3 in amino acids: CASSLPPGQGPSSYEQYF. Here the CDR3 DNA reads TGTGCCAGCAGCTTACCCCCAGGACAGGGACCAAGCTCCTACGAGCAGTACTTC.

This clonotype has only a few counts. The chain joins TRBV5-5 to TRBJ2-1, with TRBD2 as a possible D gene (6 bases). The CDR3 length is 19 residues. The germline V gene has CDR1 SGHKS and CDR2 YYEKEE (reference sequence). Trimming left V 7 bases short and J 3 bases short, with 29 bases between. The CDR3: CASLFIRPRTNGNYNEQFF. The CDR3 nucleotides are TGTGCCAGCCTCTTCATCCGACCCAGGACTAACGGGAACTACAATGAGCAGTTCTTC.

V and J are TRBV29-1 and TRBJ1-5, with 12 bases aligning to TRBD1. CDR1 SQVTM and CDR2 ANQGSEA come from the germline V gene. CDR3 length: 17 amino acids. This CDR3 is CTLKGDRGPVSNQPQHF. Here the CDR3 DNA reads TGCACCCTCAAAGGGGACAGGGGGCCGGTAAGCAATCAGCCCCAGCATTTT.

This clonotype was detected only a few times. CDR3 region: CATSSGRQGTLEQYF. The CDR3 DNA follows: TGTGCCACCAGCAGCGGGAGACAGGGGACTCTCGAGCAGTACTTC. This chain links TRBV15 with TRBJ2-7; the match to TRBD1 covers 8 bases. The trim removed 3 bases at V and 6 bases at J, leaving 10 bases unmatched. CDR1 is LNHNV, CDR2 YYDKDF, per germline (reference sequence). The CDR3 runs to 15 residues.

The rearrangement links TRBV6-5 to TRBJ2-6; tentative D call: TRBD1 (5 bases). V dropped 6 bases and J dropped 2 bases, with 11 bases sitting between them. The CDR3 spans 15 residues. Germline V gives CDR1 MNHEY, CDR2 SVGAGI. The CDR3 sequence is CASSQTVPGANVLTF. The CDR3 DNA reads TGTGCCAGCAGCCAGACAGTCCCTGGGGCCAACGTCCTGACTTTC.

This sequence joins TRBV20-1 and TRBJ2-1, with TRBD2 matching 11 bases. Losses at the gene ends were 0 bases for V and 0 bases for J; bases not matched to a gene: 1. CDR1 and CDR2 (germline): DFQATT, SNEGSKA (reference sequence). The CDR3 has 16 residues. The CDR3 nucleotides are TGCAGTGCTAGAGATGGGACTAGCGGCTCCTACAATGAGCAGTTCTTC. This gives the protein CSARDGTSGSYNEQFF.

The J gene is TRBJ1-1, the V gene TRBV10-3; tentatively, D is TRBD1 (5 bases). The V gene lost 10 bases and the J gene lost 0 bases, with 18 bases spanning the gap. The germline CDR1 and CDR2 sequences are ENHRY and SYGVKD. CDR3 length equals 15 residues. Here the CDR3 reads CASEERGRLNTEAFF. Written as DNA, the CDR3 is TGTGCCAGCGAGGAAAGGGGACGGCTGAACACTGAAGCTTTCTTT.

The chain couples TRBV3-1 to TRBJ2-5; D is undetermined. Germline values: CDR1 LGHDT, CDR2 YNNKEL (reference sequence). V lost 0 bases to trimming and J lost 9 bases, with 17 bases between them. This CDR3 is built from 15 residues. This chain's CDR3 is CASSQETGTVLAQYF. For the CDR3, the DNA is TGTGCCAGCAGCCAAGAGACGGGCACGGTATTAGCCCAGTACTTC.

The CDR3 here is CASKMPSSNTGELFF. The CDR3 coding sequence is TGTGCCAGCAAGATGCCCTCGTCGAACACCGGGGAGCTGTTTTTT. The V and J genes are TRBV6-1 and TRBJ2-2; D call uncertain. This CDR3 is built from 15 residues. The V gene lost 7 bases and the J gene lost 0 bases, with 12 bases spanning the gap. The germline V gene encodes CDR1 MNHNS and CDR2 SASEGT.

CDR3 residues: CASSFLKDRLDTQYF. CDR3 DNA: TGTGCCAGCAGCTTCCTGAAAGACCGCCTAGATACGCAGTATTTT. The gene calls are TRBV11-2 and TRBJ2-3; the D is unclear. V shed 3 bases and J shed 5 bases, with 15 bases lying between them. Germline-derived CDR1 and CDR2 are SGHAT and FQNNGV. This CDR3 is 15 amino acids long.

This rearrangement joins TRBV7-9 to TRBJ1-2; 9 bases fit TRBD1. The germline V gene encodes CDR1 SEHNR and CDR2 FQNEAQ (reference sequence). V shed 5 bases and J 2 bases; nucleotides not matched to a gene: 6. This CDR3 region has 15 residues. The CDR3 sequence is CASSRGTGSNYGYTF. DNA for the CDR3: TGTGCCAGCAGCCGTGGGACAGGGAGCAACTATGGCTACACCTTC.

This clonotype was detected only a few times. The rearrangement uses TRBV4-1 and TRBJ1-6; D not resolved. This CDR3 is built from 12 residues. Per the germline V gene, CDR1 is MGHRA and CDR2 is YSYEKL. Trimming removed 7 bases at V and 4 bases at J, with 5 bases between. In DNA form, the CDR3 reads TGCGCCAGCAAGGCTTATAATTCACCCCTCCACTTT. Residues: CASKAYNSPLHF.

The sample holds a few counts of this clonotype. This rearrangement joins TRBV10-3 to TRBJ2-7, with 7 bases matching TRBD1. This CDR3 contains 16 residues. V trimming: 6 bases; J trimming: 3 bases; junction bases outside the gene matches: 14. The germline gives CDR1 ENHRY, CDR2 SYGVKD. The CDR3 here is CAISIIRTGRNYEQYF. The CDR3 DNA sequence: TGTGCCATCAGCATCATACGGACAGGTCGAAACTACGAGCAGTACTTC.

J is TRBJ2-7 and V is TRBV28; 7 bases line up with TRBD2. Per the germline V gene, CDR1 is MDHEN and CDR2 is SYDVKM. Losses at the gene ends were 2 bases for V and 0 bases for J; bases not matched to a gene: 7. The CDR3 length is 16 residues. The CDR3 spells CASSLTWEGSSYEQYF. CDR3 sequence (DNA): TGTGCCAGCAGTTTAACGTGGGAGGGGAGCTCCTACGAGCAGTACTTC.

The chain combines TRBV5-1 with TRBJ2-5, with 7 positions matching TRBD2. The CDR3 covers 17 residues. Germline V CDR1 and CDR2: SGHRS, YFSETQ. After removal of 4 bases from V and 4 bases from J, the junction contained 16 bases not matched to a gene. In nucleotides, the CDR3 is TGCGCCAGCAGCCAGACGTGGAGCGGGGCTGCCCGAGAGACCCAGTACTTC. The encoded protein is CASSQTWSGAARETQYF.

In its sample, this clonotype was seen many times. V usage is TRBV6-5 and J usage is TRBJ1-2; 9 bases align to TRBD1. Germline V gene lookup returns CDR1 MNHEY and CDR2 SVGAGI. The V segment lost 6 bases and the J segment 3 bases; nucleotides outside the gene matches: 5. The CDR3 spans 14 residues. This CDR3 is CASRSGQGHYGYTF. CDR3 sequence (DNA): TGTGCCAGCAGATCGGGACAGGGTCACTATGGCTACACCTTC.

Many counts were recorded for this clonotype. The chain combines TRBV18 with TRBJ2-6; no reliable D call. The CDR3 is 14 amino acids. V was pared by 3 bases and J by 0 bases, with 3 bases between. Germline CDR1 is KGHSH and CDR2 is LQKENI. The CDR3 nucleotides are TGTGCCAGCTCACCCATCTCTGGGGCCAACGTCCTGACTTTC. As protein: CASSPISGANVLTF. Filled out from reference TRBV18 and TRBJ2-6, the complete variable domain reads NAGVMQNPRHLVRRRGQEARLRCSPMKGHSHVYWYRQLPEEGLKFMVYLQKENIIDESGMPKERFSAEFPKEGPSILRIQQVVRGDSAAYFCASSPISGANVLTFGAGSRLTVL.

The chain uses TRBV3-1 and TRBJ2-7, with a possible D match to TRBD1 (5 bases). The germline V gene has CDR1 LGHDT and CDR2 YNNKEL (reference sequence). Trimming removed 4 bases from V and 2 bases from J, with 18 bases in between. The CDR3 covers 16 residues. The CDR3 region has the DNA TGTGCCAGCAGCCTCAGCTTGGGGCAGCTCCCCTACGAGCAGTACTTC. It codes for CASSLSLGQLPYEQYF.

V is TRBV12-3 or TRBV12-4 and J is TRBJ2-7, with TRBD2 matching 10 bases. CDR3 length equals 14 residues. The junction had 3 bases not matched to a gene; V was cut back by 1 base and J by 6 bases. The CDR3 loop is CASSLGTSGVEQYF. CDR3 nucleotides: TGTGCCAGCAGTTTAGGTACTAGCGGGGTCGAGCAGTACTTC.

The chain links TRBV6-6 to TRBJ2-3; D remains unclear. V lost 0 bases and J 2 bases, leaving 12 bases between the germline ends. From germline, CDR1 is MNHNY and CDR2 SVGAGI (reference sequence). The CDR3 is 16 residues long. CDR3 nucleotide sequence: TGTGCCAGCAGTTACTCGACTCCAGGCCACACAGATACGCAGTATTTT. Residues: CASSYSTPGHTDTQYF.

The chain combines TRBV12-3 or TRBV12-4 with TRBJ1-2, with D maybe TRBD1 (5 bases). The CDR3 length is 13 residues. Trimming took off 5 bases at V and 0 bases at J, with 7 bases between the two ends. CDR3 loop: CASSRQPNYGYTF. CDR3 in DNA: TGTGCCAGCAGTCGACAGCCTAACTATGGCTACACCTTC.

The CDR3 DNA reads as TGTGCCAGCAGTCTGGGACACTTGTACGAGCAGTACTTC. Translating gives CASSLGHLYEQYF. The gene calls are TRBV3-1 and TRBJ2-7, with a possible D match to TRBD1 (6 bases). Germline V lookup: CDR1 LGHDT, CDR2 YNNKEL (reference sequence). The CDR3 extends over 13 amino acids. V was clipped by 6 bases and J by 4 bases, with 13 bases between them.

For this clonotype: With a much larger clone just one base away, this may be a read error. The chain links TRBV19 to TRBJ2-5; D ambiguous. The end of the DNA fits TRBJ2-1 better, so the J call may be wrong. The CDR3 spans 10 residues. CDR1 and CDR2 from the germline V gene are LNHDA and SQIVND (reference sequence). CDR3 sequence (DNA): TGTGCCAGCGGTCTCAATGAGCAGTTCTTC. It encodes CASGLNEQFF.

V gene TRBV11-2 combines with J gene TRBJ2-1; D not certain. The germline V and J ends were trimmed by 0 bases and 4 bases, with 10 bases remaining between them. CDR1 is SGHAT and CDR2 is FQNNGV in the germline V gene. The CDR3 runs 15 residues. The DNA of the CDR3 is TGTGCCAGCAGCTTAGATCTTAATAGTTACAATGAGCAGTTCTTC. Translated, it gives CASSLDLNSYNEQFF.

The chain couples TRBV20-1 to TRBJ2-1, with D maybe TRBD2 (6 bases). V was trimmed by 6 bases and J by 5 bases, leaving 20 bases between them. Germline assignment: CDR1 DFQATT and CDR2 SNEGSKA (reference sequence). CDR3 length: 15 amino acids. The CDR3 coding sequence is TGCAGTGCACGGGGTAGCGGAACTCAGAACAATGAGCAGTTCTTC. Translating it yields CSARGSGTQNNEQFF.

This clonotype was counted only a few times. This chain uses TRBV4-1 with TRBJ2-2; 7 nucleotides align to TRBD1. The J segment lost 5 bases and the V segment lost 3 bases, leaving 3 bases of the junction unmatched. The CDR3 length is 14 residues. Looked up from germline, CDR1 is MGHRA and CDR2 is YSYEKL. CDR3 bases: TGCGCCAGCAGCCACGTGACAGGGACCGGGGAGCTGTTTTTT. This translates into CASSHVTGTGELFF.

The rearrangement uses TRBV4-3 and TRBJ2-5; TRBD2 is a possible D gene (5 bases). Germline assignment: CDR1 LGHNA and CDR2 YSLEER. The CDR3 loop spans 15 amino acids. Deletions cut 0 bases from V and 2 bases from J, with 10 bases between. This chain's CDR3 is CASSQEPSRQETQYF. CDR3 nucleotide sequence: TGCGCCAGCAGCCAAGAGCCTAGCAGGCAAGAGACCCAGTACTTC.

This clonotype was found a few times. The chain has TRBV5-1 and TRBJ1-1, with TRBD1 matching 8 bases. V was clipped by 7 bases and J by 4 bases; unmatched bases: 9. From germline, CDR1 is SGHRS and CDR2 YFSETQ. The CDR3 contains 14 residues. The CDR3: CASRSQGGSTEAFF. The CDR3 nucleotides read TGCGCCAGCCGCTCACAGGGGGGGAGCACTGAAGCTTTCTTT.